What follows are 17 T cell receptor beta chains derived from one specimen sequenced in a study of cytomegalovirus exposure and HLA in healthy donors. PCR employed 60 Vbeta and 13 Jbeta primers. Libraries were prepared by immunoSEQ multiplex PCR; TCRdb keeps only in-frame clonotypes and omits some of them. The data show around 190,000 clones, approximately 80% seen once. The sample consisted of PBMCs. These receptors all stem from a woman in her fifties or sixties in good health and CMV-seronegative.

The V call is TRBV27, the J call TRBJ1-6; D ambiguous. Germline values: CDR1 MNHEY, CDR2 SMNVEV (reference sequence). The CDR3 sequence is 13 residues long. Between the trimmed V and J ends, which lost 0 bases and 8 bases, there was a span of 5 bases. The CDR3 nucleotides read TGTGCCAGCAGTTTATCGAGTTATTCACCCCTCCACTTT. The encoded protein is CASSLSSYSPLHF.

The V call is TRBV7-8, the J call TRBJ2-5; 12 bases agree with TRBD1. The closer fit of TRBJ2-7 to the DNA end suggests the J call may be wrong. Germline CDR1 SGHVS, CDR2 FQNEAQ. CDR3 length: 18 amino acids. The CDR3 reads CASSSRSTGTGGEYEQYF. DNA for the CDR3: TGTGCCAGCAGCTCGCGCTCAACCGGGACAGGGGGCGAATACGAGCAGTACTTC.

The chain uses TRBV7-2 and TRBJ1-5, with D unclear. Trimming took off 1 base at V and 6 bases at J, with 13 bases between the two ends. Germline V gene data show CDR1 as SGHTA and CDR2 as FQGNSA. The CDR3 has 15 amino acids. The CDR3: CASSLEAGYRQPQHF. The CDR3 nucleotides are TGTGCCAGCAGCTTAGAGGCGGGTTATCGTCAGCCCCAGCATTTT. Together with reference TRBV7-2 and TRBJ1-5, the CDR3 gives the full variable domain: GAGVSQSPSNKVTEKGKDVELRCDPISGHTALYWYRQSLGQGLEFLIYFQGNSAPDKSGLPSDRFSAERTGGSVSTLTIQRTQQEDSAVYLCASSLEAGYRQPQHFGDGTRLSIL.

The J gene is TRBJ1-4, the V gene TRBV19; perhaps TRBD1 as D (5 bases). V dropped 5 bases and J dropped 7 bases, with 17 bases sitting between them. CDR3 length: 15 residues. The V gene's germline CDR1 is LNHDA and CDR2 SQIVND (reference sequence). The CDR3 nucleotides read TGTGCCAGTAGTTCCCTGACACCGGGGGTTGAAAAACTGTTTTTT. Residues: CASSSLTPGVEKLFF.

CDR3 residues: CASSYSRGGRETQYF. CDR3 DNA: TGTGCCAGCAGTTACTCGCGGGGGGGCCGGGAGACGCAGTATTTT. V is TRBV6-5 and J is TRBJ2-3; 9 bases match TRBD2. Germline lookup yields CDR1 MNHEY and CDR2 SVGAGI. J gave up 9 bases and V 0 bases, and 7 bases lay outside the gene matches. This CDR3 comprises 15 residues.

This chain uses TRBV5-4 with TRBJ1-2, with TRBD1 as a possible D gene (5 bases). The V and J ends lost 0 bases and 6 bases respectively, with 24 bases between them. The CDR3 length is 18 residues. Germline loops: CDR1 SGHNT, CDR2 YYREEE (reference sequence). The CDR3 DNA is TGTGCCAGCAGCTTGGCCTGGGGTAGGGGCAGGGAAGCAGATGGCTACACCTTC. Its protein product is CASSLAWGRGREADGYTF.

V usage is TRBV9 and J usage is TRBJ1-5; 7 nucleotides align to TRBD1. V was pared by 2 bases and J by 5 bases, with 4 bases of the junction left unmatched. The CDR3 is 14 amino acids. Germline-derived CDR1 and CDR2 are SGDLS and YYNGEE. In DNA, the CDR3 is TGTGCCAGCAGCGTGGGGACAGATTATCAGCCCCAGCATTTT. Translating it yields CASSVGTDYQPQHF.

J is TRBJ1-2 and V is TRBV5-4; tentatively, D is TRBD1 (5 bases). CDR1 is SGHNT and CDR2 is YYREEE in the germline V gene (reference sequence). The CDR3 contains 14 residues. V was cut by 9 bases and J by 2 bases, with 17 bases left in between. The CDR3 protein is CATYGGQGNYGYTF. The CDR3 DNA follows: TGTGCCACATATGGTGGGCAGGGAAACTATGGCTACACCTTC. The full variable domain, its missing parts supplied by reference TRBV5-4 and TRBJ1-2, is ETGVTQSPTHLIKTRGQQVTLRCSSQSGHNTVSWYQQALGQGPQFIFQYYREEENGRGNFPPRFSGLQFPNYSSELNVNALELDDSALYLCATYGGQGNYGYTFGSGTRLTVV.

A note on this clone: At one of its ends the junction is not consistent with the germline gene, which may arise from a read error. The gene calls are TRBV6-1 and TRBJ2-3; 9 positions match TRBD2. Germline CDR1 reads MNHNS; CDR2 reads SASEGT. This CDR3 is 18 amino acids long. CDR3 coding DNA: TGTGCCAGCACTGAAAGGGGGTTACAGCGGGAGGTGGAAGATACGCAGTATTTT. It yields the protein CASTERGLQREVEDTQYF.

On this clone itself: The junction differs from germline at one of its ends, possibly a read error. The chain has TRBV7-7 and TRBJ2-5, with D possibly TRBD2 on 6 matching bases. The CDR3 loop spans 14 amino acids. CDR1 is SSHAT, CDR2 FNYEAQ, per germline (reference sequence). In DNA form, the CDR3 reads TGTGCTAGCAGCTCAACAGGAGGGGCAGAGACCCAGTACTTC. Amino acids: CASSSTGGAETQYF.

The chain has TRBV5-1 and TRBJ2-3, with 8 positions matching TRBD1. The germline V gene has CDR1 SGHRS and CDR2 YFSETQ. V lost 0 bases, J lost 3 bases, and 9 bases stayed unmatched. This CDR3 spans 17 amino acids. The CDR3: CASSLGAGGKTTDTQYF. For the CDR3, the DNA is TGCGCCAGCAGCTTGGGCGCAGGGGGCAAGACGACAGATACGCAGTATTTT.

V and J are TRBV10-2 and TRBJ2-3; D unresolved. The CDR3 is 12 residues long. Germline V gene sequence: CDR1 WSHSY, CDR2 SAAADI. V was cut by 5 bases and J by 2 bases, with 5 bases left in between. CDR3 nucleotide sequence: TGCGCCAGCAGTCTTCCCACAGATACGCAGTATTTT. Its translation: CASSLPTDTQYF.

The chain recombines TRBV5-1 with TRBJ2-5; 7 bases are shared with TRBD2. CDR1 is SGHRS, CDR2 YFSETQ, per germline. The CDR3 consists of 17 residues. The V segment lost 1 base and the J segment 5 bases; nucleotides outside the gene matches: 14. The CDR3 coding sequence is TGCGCCAGCAGCTTGATAGGTCGAGCCTCCGGGGGGGAGACCCAGTACTTC. As protein: CASSLIGRASGGETQYF.

The CDR3 spells CASRLGQGIVRNTEAFF. The CDR3, as DNA: TGTGCCAGCCGCCTCGGACAGGGTATTGTTCGGAACACTGAAGCTTTCTTT. This chain connects TRBV5-4 to TRBJ1-1, with 8 positions matching TRBD1. The V and J ends lost 7 bases and 1 base, in that order; junction bases with no gene match: 15. The CDR3 has 17 residues. From germline, CDR1 is SGHNT and CDR2 YYREEE (reference sequence). Combining the CDR3 with reference TRBV5-4 and TRBJ1-1 gives the whole variable domain ETGVTQSPTHLIKTRGQQVTLRCSSQSGHNTVSWYQQALGQGPQFIFQYYREEENGRGNFPPRFSGLQFPNYSSELNVNALELDDSALYLCASRLGQGIVRNTEAFFGQGTRLTVV.

The rearrangement joins TRBV4-3 to TRBJ2-5, with D hard to call. The CDR3 extends over 12 amino acids. Germline CDR1 reads LGHNA; CDR2 reads YSLEER. Between the trimmed V and J ends, which lost 0 bases and 5 bases, there was a span of 4 bases. CDR3 in amino acids: CASSQDRETQYF. In DNA form, the CDR3 reads TGCGCCAGCAGCCAAGATCGGGAGACCCAGTACTTC.

A few counts support this clone. Here the CDR3 DNA reads TGTGCCAGCAGTTACGCAGGGAGGGAAAAACTGTTTTTT. Its translation: CASSYAGREKLFF. The chain is built from TRBV6-6 and TRBJ1-4, with a tentative D call TRBD1 (5 bases). Germline CDR1 reads MNHNY; CDR2 reads SVGAGI (reference sequence). V lost 2 bases and J lost 8, with 9 bases in between. CDR3 length equals 13 residues.

This rearrangement joins TRBV30 to TRBJ2-1; a possible D gene is TRBD1 (5 bases). The V gene's germline CDR1 is GTSNPN and CDR2 SVGIG (reference sequence). The germline V and J ends were trimmed by 2 bases and 4 bases, with 12 bases remaining between them. This CDR3 contains 14 residues. The CDR3 DNA follows: TGTGCCTGGAGTAGGGGTCTCCCATACAATGAGCAGTTCTTC. Translated: CAWSRGLPYNEQFF.